A selection of T cell receptor beta chains follows, all from one sample in a study. TCRdb re-analysed the 5' RACE reads in MiXCR, keeping a single row per CDR3 protein. This sample has tens of thousands of distinct CDR3 sequences, with less than 35% found just once. Material for sequencing was memory CD4+ T cells sorted from a lymph node. These TCRs come from a female donor with breast cancer. The CDR3 runs from the conserved cysteine through the conserved F or W. A D gene is named only where the DNA matches it firmly. Clone size, where shown, is once, few, many, or a class for clones that have expanded.

TRBD2 - 18 TRBJ2-5 TRBV4-2 CASSARLAGGVAGETQYF TGTGCCAGCAGCGCCCGACTAGCGGGAGGAGTAGCGGGAGAGACCCAGTACTTC
- - 15 TRBJ1-2 TRBV6-1 CASSAPTEAVYGYTF TGTGCCAGCAGTGCGCCGACAGAGGCAGTCTATGGCTACACCTTC
- few 19 TRBJ1-4 TRBV5-1 CASSLAGGVGQLYNERLFF TGCGCCAGCAGCTTGGCGGGGGGGGTCGGGCAGCTGTATAATGAAAGACTGTTTTTT
TRBD2 - 16 TRBJ2-2 TRBV12-3/TRBV12-4 CASSPEAGGNTGELFF TGTGCCAGCAGTCCAGAAGCGGGGGGGAACACCGGGGAGCTGTTTTTT
- few 14 TRBJ1-2 TRBV25-1 CASSEGQGIYGYTF TGTGCCAGCAGTGAGGGACAAGGAATCTATGGCTACACCTTC
- few 14 TRBJ2-7 TRBV5-1 CASSLAATSYEQYF TGCGCCAGCAGCTTGGCAGCTACTTCCTACGAGCAGTACTTC
- few 13 TRBJ2-5 TRBV29-1 CSSGRSDGETQYF TGCAGCTCAGGACGGTCAGATGGGGAGACCCAGTACTTC
TRBD2 - 14 TRBJ2-1 TRBV20-1 CSALGLDLRGEQFF TGCAGTGCCCTCGGACTAGATCTCCGAGGTGAGCAGTTCTTC
- many 16 TRBJ2-3 TRBV5-1 CASSLAAQEGAYTQYF TGCGCCAGCAGCTTGGCCGCACAGGAAGGCGCATATACGCAGTATTTT
TRBD2 - 17 TRBJ2-7 TRBV18 CASSPVGMTSVGSEQYF TGTGCCAGCTCACCAGTCGGCATGACTAGCGTCGGGAGCGAGCAGTACTTC
TRBD1 - 16 TRBJ2-2 TRBV12-3/TRBV12-4 CASGPRDRARAGELFF TGTGCCAGCGGCCCCCGGGACAGGGCGAGGGCCGGGGAGCTGTTTTTT
TRBD2 - 15 TRBJ2-3 TRBV9 CASSVGTSGTDTQYF TGTGCCAGCAGCGTAGGGACTAGCGGGACAGATACGCAGTATTTT
- many 11 TRBJ2-3 TRBV12-3/TRBV12-4 CASSSTDTQYF TGTGCCAGCAGTTCCACAGATACGCAGTATTTT
- - 15 TRBJ1-4 TRBV5-1 CASSLVSGTNEKLFF TGCGCCAGCAGCTTGGTATCAGGGACTAATGAAAAACTGTTTTTT
- once 15 TRBJ2-5 TRBV28 CASSLTAGVQETQYF TGTGCCAGCAGTTTAACGGCAGGGGTCCAAGAGACCCAGTACTTC
TRBD1 - 17 TRBJ2-7 TRBV4-1 CASSQPSPGQASYEQYF TGCGCCAGCAGCCAACCGTCTCCGGGACAGGCGTCCTACGAGCAGTACTTC
TRBD2 - 14 TRBJ2-7 TRBV12-3/TRBV12-4 CASSPGTRAYGQYF TGTGCCAGCAGCCCCGGGACTAGAGCCTACGGGCAGTACTTC